Here is one T cell receptor beta chain with its context. The data are from a study of radiotherapy plus CTLA-4 blockade in lung cancer. Only in-frame clones appear in the TCRdb table, and some are missing; sequencing was by immunoSEQ multiplex PCR. The data contain approximately 50,000 clones, 75% to 90% of them singletons. The CDR3 runs 15 residues. The V end lost 5 bases, the J end lost 2 bases, and 13 bases lay between the germline ends. CDR1 and CDR2 (germline): SEHNR, FQNEAQ (reference sequence). The source is a human donor with non-small cell lung cancer that progressed on radiotherapy plus ipilimumab. Some clones in this sample may be carry-over from other donors' samples. The sequences come from peripheral blood, collected from a patient treated with radiotherapy plus ipilimumab. This rearrangement joins TRBV7-9 to TRBJ2-1; D may be TRBD2 (6 bases). CDR3 bases: TGTGCCAGCAGCCACGGGAGCGGAACCTACAATGAGCAGTTCTTC. It specifies CASSHGSGTYNEQFF.